These T cell receptor beta chains were read from a single sample in a study of blood T cells in healthy people across ages. TCRdb fed the 5' RACE reads into MiXCR, producing one record per CDR3 protein. The sample holds some 1,800,000 distinct CDR3 sequences, about two fifths seen once. Specimen: blood. These receptors were taken from a human donor in good health. Both conserved end residues are part of each CDR3. D genes are given only for firm matches. Rows may omit the clone size; those that give it use once, few, many or a size class.

clone_size | j_call | d_call | cdr3_length | v_call | cdr3_nt | cdr3_aa
few | TRBJ1-2 | TRBD1 | 15 | TRBV7-2 | TGTGCCAGCAGCTACCGGGACAGATCCTTCTATGGCTACACCTTC | CASSYRDRSFYGYTF
once | TRBJ1-1 | - | 14 | TRBV6-5 | TGTGCCAGCAGTTACGGAGTGAGTACCACTGAAGCTTTCTTT | CASSYGVSTTEAFF
few | TRBJ1-6 | TRBD1 | 14 | TRBV20-1 | TGCAGTGCTGGACGGACAGGGGGAAATTCACCCCTCCACTTT | CSAGRTGGNSPLHF
- | TRBJ2-6 | - | 15 | TRBV28 | TGTGCCAGCAGTTCCGTCAGGGCTGGGGCCAACGTCCTGACTTTC | CASSSVRAGANVLTF
few | TRBJ1-6 | - | 15 | TRBV15 | TGTGCCACCAGCAGGGACCTTAACGGAGGTTCACCCCTCCACTTT | CATSRDLNGGSPLHF
few | TRBJ2-3 | - | 13 | TRBV7-2 | TGTGCCAGCAGCGATATGAGCACAGATACGCAGTATTTT | CASSDMSTDTQYF
- | TRBJ2-7 | - | 14 | TRBV4-3 | TGCGCCAGCAGCCAAGATACACGCGAATACGAGCAGTACTTC | CASSQDTREYEQYF
- | TRBJ1-2 | - | 12 | TRBV29-1 | TGCAGCGTCTACGATGGGGGACATGGCTACACCTTC | CSVYDGGHGYTF
- | TRBJ2-1 | TRBD1 | 12 | TRBV12-3/TRBV12-4 | TGTGCCAGCGGTCAAGGGGGCATTGAGCAGTTCTTC | CASGQGGIEQFF
- | TRBJ1-1 | - | 16 | TRBV7-9 | TGTGCCAGCAGCTTCCCCAGACCTAAAGGGGACACTGAAGCTTTCTTT | CASSFPRPKGDTEAFF
once | TRBJ2-5 | TRBD1 | 14 | TRBV3-1 | TGTGCCAGCAGCCAGGGACAGACCCAAGAGACCCAGTACTTC | CASSQGQTQETQYF
few | TRBJ2-3 | - | 15 | TRBV6-5 | TGTGCCAGCAGCGCCACTAGAGCGGTCACAGATACGCAGTATTTT | CASSATRAVTDTQYF
- | TRBJ1-1 | - | 12 | TRBV7-9 | TGTGCCAGCAGCTTTAAGGGGGGGAAAGCTTTCTTT | CASSFKGGKAFF
- | TRBJ1-2 | - | 14 | TRBV2 | TGTGCCAGCAGTAGACAGAGTCTTAACTATGGCTACACCTTC | CASSRQSLNYGYTF
- | TRBJ2-3 | - | 14 | TRBV5-1 | TGCGCCAGTGGTGGGGGTAACTCTGTGGATACGCAGTATTTT | CASGGGNSVDTQYF
once | TRBJ2-1 | TRBD2 | 17 | TRBV28 | TGTGCCAGCAGTTTACAGCGGGGGCCGAGCTCCTACAATGAGCAGTTCTTC | CASSLQRGPSSYNEQFF
few | TRBJ2-3 | - | 17 | TRBV4-3 | TGCGCCAGCAGCCAAGATGTTTTAGGGACGGTATTGGATACGCAGTATTTT | CASSQDVLGTVLDTQYF
few | TRBJ2-7 | TRBD1 | 13 | TRBV29-1 | TGCAGCGTTGAACGGACAGGGTCTTCCGAGCAGTACTTC | CSVERTGSSEQYF
- | TRBJ2-1 | - | 15 | TRBV7-3 | TGTGCCAGCAGCCCCCGGGGAGGCACGGGGGATGAGCAGTTCTTC | CASSPRGGTGDEQFF
many | TRBJ2-7 | - | 11 | TRBV6-2/TRBV6-3 | TGTGCCATCCGGAATTTCTACGAGCAGTACTTC | CAIRNFYEQYF
few | TRBJ2-3 | - | 15 | TRBV20-1 | TGCAGTGCTCCCAGGTATGGGGGAACGGAAGATACGCAGTATTTT | CSAPRYGGTEDTQYF
- | TRBJ2-4 | - | 13 | TRBV24-1 | TGTGCCACCAGTGACGTGGGGGGATTCATTCAGTACTTC | CATSDVGGFIQYF
- | TRBJ1-5 | - | 15 | TRBV12-3/TRBV12-4 | TGTGCCAGCAGTTTAGGCAGGAGCGGAGGTCAGCCCCAGCATTTT | CASSLGRSGGQPQHF
few | TRBJ2-5 | - | 12 | TRBV20-1 | TGCAGTGCTAGAGGGGATTGGGAGACCCAGTACTTC | CSARGDWETQYF
- | TRBJ2-1 | - | 13 | TRBV12-3/TRBV12-4 | TGTGCCAGCGGCCCTCGGAGGGCGAATGAGCAGTTCTTC | CASGPRRANEQFF
- | TRBJ1-5 | - | 17 | TRBV4-2 | TGTGCCAGCAGCCCAGAAGAGGGAGTTAGGGGCAATCAGCCCCAGCATTTT | CASSPEEGVRGNQPQHF
- | TRBJ2-5 | TRBD1 | 13 | TRBV12-3/TRBV12-4 | TGTGCCAGCAGTTCACAGGGGTGGGAGACCCAGTACTTC | CASSSQGWETQYF
few | TRBJ1-5 | - | 16 | TRBV24-1 | TGTGCCACCAGTGATTCCCGGGAGGGTAGGAATCAGCCCCAGCATTTT | CATSDSREGRNQPQHF
few | TRBJ2-1 | TRBD2 | 16 | TRBV20-1 | TGCAGTGCTAGAGATTCGGGGGGTTACTCCTACAATGAGCAGTTCTTC | CSARDSGGYSYNEQFF
- | TRBJ2-5 | TRBD2 | 17 | TRBV28 | TGTGCCAGCAGTTTAATCCTAGCGGGGGAAATGCAAGAGACCCAGTACTTC | CASSLILAGEMQETQYF
- | TRBJ1-5 | - | 13 | TRBV27 | TGTGCCAGCAGTTGGGGGGAGGGTCAGCCCCAGCATTTT | CASSWGEGQPQHF
few | TRBJ1-2 | - | 17 | TRBV5-6 | TGTGCCAGCAGCTTGGCAGAGGCGTACAGGCCTGGTCGTGGCTACACCTTC | CASSLAEAYRPGRGYTF
- | TRBJ1-1 | - | 15 | TRBV2 | TGTGCCAGCATAGTAGGGGGACACCAGAACACTGAAGCTTTCTTT | CASIVGGHQNTEAFF
- | TRBJ2-1 | - | 14 | TRBV11-1 | TGTGCCAGCAGCCCCCTAGACACCTGGAGAGGGCAGTTCTTC | CASSPLDTWRGQFF
few | TRBJ1-2 | TRBD1 | 13 | TRBV24-1 | TGTGCCACCAGGGATACAGGGGTTGACGGCTACACCTTC | CATRDTGVDGYTF
- | TRBJ2-1 | TRBD2 | 16 | TRBV7-7 | TGTGCTAGCGCTTCTGCTGGGGCCCGCGGGGGAGAGACCCAGTTCTTC | CASASAGARGGETQFF
few | TRBJ2-1 | TRBD1 | 17 | TRBV4-3 | TGCGCCAGCAGCCAGTTTCTTAGGGGACAGGTCTACAATGAGCAGTTCTTC | CASSQFLRGQVYNEQFF
- | TRBJ2-3 | - | 17 | TRBV24-1 | TGTGCCACCAGTGACCCCGGCGACGCCACACACACAGATACGCAGTATTTT | CATSDPGDATHTDTQYF
few | TRBJ2-5 | TRBD2 | 13 | TRBV6-1 | TGTGCCAGCAGGCGGGGGGCGCGAGAGACCCAGTACTTC | CASRRGARETQYF
- | TRBJ2-5 | TRBD2 | 16 | TRBV20-1 | TGCAGTGCTGCCCGTGGTAGCGGGGGGTTTAAAGAGACCCAGTACTTC | CSAARGSGGFKETQYF
few | TRBJ1-1 | - | 11 | TRBV25-1 | TGTGCCAGCAGGAGGGAGACTGAAGCTTTCTTT | CASRRETEAFF
- | TRBJ2-7 | TRBD1 | 16 | TRBV4-2 | TGTGCCAGCAGCCAGACCCAGGGGGCGTTAGTCTCCGAGCAGTACTTC | CASSQTQGALVSEQYF
- | TRBJ1-5 | - | 13 | TRBV20-1 | TGCAGTGCTACAGGGGATAGCAATCAGCCCCGGCATTTT | CSATGDSNQPRHF